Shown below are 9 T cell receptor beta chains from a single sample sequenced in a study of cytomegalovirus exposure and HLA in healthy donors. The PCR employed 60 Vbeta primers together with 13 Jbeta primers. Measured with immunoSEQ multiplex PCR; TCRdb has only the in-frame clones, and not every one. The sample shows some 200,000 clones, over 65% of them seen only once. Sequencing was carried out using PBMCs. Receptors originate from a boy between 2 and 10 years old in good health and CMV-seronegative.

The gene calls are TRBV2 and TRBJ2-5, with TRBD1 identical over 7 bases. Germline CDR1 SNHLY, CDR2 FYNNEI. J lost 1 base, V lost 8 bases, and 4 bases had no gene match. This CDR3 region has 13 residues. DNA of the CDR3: TGTGCCAGCCCAAGGGACAGCCAAGAGACCCAGTACTTC. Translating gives CASPRDSQETQYF.

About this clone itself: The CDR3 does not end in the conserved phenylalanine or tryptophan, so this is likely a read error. This CDR3 is CASSFLARSSYEQYL. The CDR3, as DNA: TGCGCCAGCAGCTTCCTAGCGAGGAGCTCCTACGAGCAGTACCTC. The rearrangement uses TRBV5-1 and TRBJ2-7; weak D call: TRBD2 (6 bases). Germline V gives CDR1 SGHRS, CDR2 YFSETQ. V was shortened by 2 bases and J by 0 bases, with 12 bases between the two germline ends. CDR3 length: 15 amino acids.

The CDR3, as DNA: TGTGCCTGGAGACCCGGGTATGGAAACACCATATATTTT. Protein sequence: CAWRPGYGNTIYF. The chain has TRBV30 and TRBJ1-3; D is ambiguous. The ends were cut back, 3 bases at V and 3 bases at J, with 9 bases in the middle. Germline lookup yields CDR1 GTSNPN and CDR2 SVGIG (reference sequence). CDR3 size: 13 residues.

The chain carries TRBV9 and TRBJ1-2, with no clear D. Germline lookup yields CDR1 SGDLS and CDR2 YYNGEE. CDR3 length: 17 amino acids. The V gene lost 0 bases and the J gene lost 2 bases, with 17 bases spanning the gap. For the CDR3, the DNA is TGTGCCAGCAGCGTAGGAGGAGGCGGACGGCGGAACTATGGCTACACCTTC. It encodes CASSVGGGGRRNYGYTF.

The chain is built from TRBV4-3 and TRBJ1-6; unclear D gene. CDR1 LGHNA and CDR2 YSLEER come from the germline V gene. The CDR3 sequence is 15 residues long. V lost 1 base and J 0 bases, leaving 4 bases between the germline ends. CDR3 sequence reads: CASSQGHSYNSPLHF. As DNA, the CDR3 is TGCGCCAGCAGCCAAGGTCACTCCTATAATTCACCCCTCCACTTT.

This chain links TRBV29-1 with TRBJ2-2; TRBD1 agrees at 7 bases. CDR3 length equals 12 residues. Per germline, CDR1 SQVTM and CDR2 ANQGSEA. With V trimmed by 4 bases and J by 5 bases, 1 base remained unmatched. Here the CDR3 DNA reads TGCAGCGTTGGACAGGGAACCGGGGAGCTGTTTTTT. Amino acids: CSVGQGTGELFF.

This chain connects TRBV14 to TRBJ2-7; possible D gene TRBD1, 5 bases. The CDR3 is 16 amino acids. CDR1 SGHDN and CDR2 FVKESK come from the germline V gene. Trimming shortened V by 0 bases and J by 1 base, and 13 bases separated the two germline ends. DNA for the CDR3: TGTGCCAGCAGCCAAGACCAGGGTACGTGGTCCTACGAGCAGTACTTC. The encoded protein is CASSQDQGTWSYEQYF.

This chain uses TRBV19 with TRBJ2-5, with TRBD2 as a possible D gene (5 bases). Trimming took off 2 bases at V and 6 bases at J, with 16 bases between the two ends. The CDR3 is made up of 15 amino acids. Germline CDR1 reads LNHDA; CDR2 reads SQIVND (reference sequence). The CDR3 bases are TGTGCCAGTAGTATAACTAGGACGGCCTTGAAGACCCAGTACTTC. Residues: CASSITRTALKTQYF.

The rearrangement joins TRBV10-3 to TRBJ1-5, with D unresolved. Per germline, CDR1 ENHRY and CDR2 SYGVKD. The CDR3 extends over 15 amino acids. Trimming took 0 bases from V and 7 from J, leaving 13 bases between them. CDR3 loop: CAISESTLSGQPQHF. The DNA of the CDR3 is TGTGCCATCAGTGAGTCGACTCTTTCTGGACAGCCCCAGCATTTT.